This T cell receptor beta chain was identified during a study of T-cell reconstitution after alpha-beta-depleted transplantation in children. Study-wide findings and caveats: At day 60, the high TCRbeta diversity found in some patients originated from recipient T cells and thymic progenitors that had survived. At the one-year point after transplant, T-cell counts and TCRbeta diversity were found to come mostly from T cells that had been newly produced. Reported findings indicate that, about two months after transplant, alpha-beta T cells came from several hundred expanded clones, which were derived from non-depleted graft cells.

The V gene's germline CDR1 is MDHEN and CDR2 SYDVKM. The CDR3 spans 14 residues. V lost 3 bases, J lost 2 bases, and 11 bases lay in between. This clonotype was detected many times. Its specificity is unknown. Unique molecular identifiers were used in preparing the TCRbeta library. TCRdb used MiXCR to reprocess the PCR reads, holding one entry per CDR3 protein. The table shows about 240,000 distinct CDR3 sequences, with 20% to 30% occurring only once. This sequence joins TRBV28 and TRBJ2-7, with a weak D call TRBD1 (5 bases). The source was PBMCs, collected before TCRalphabeta/CD19-depleted stem cell transplant. This TCR was sampled from a girl aged 2-9 years with Fanconi anemia, due to receive a stem cell transplant. CDR3 in amino acids: CASSFSGSAYEQYF. CDR3 nucleotides: TGTGCCAGCAGTTTTTCAGGGTCGGCCTACGAGCAGTACTTC.